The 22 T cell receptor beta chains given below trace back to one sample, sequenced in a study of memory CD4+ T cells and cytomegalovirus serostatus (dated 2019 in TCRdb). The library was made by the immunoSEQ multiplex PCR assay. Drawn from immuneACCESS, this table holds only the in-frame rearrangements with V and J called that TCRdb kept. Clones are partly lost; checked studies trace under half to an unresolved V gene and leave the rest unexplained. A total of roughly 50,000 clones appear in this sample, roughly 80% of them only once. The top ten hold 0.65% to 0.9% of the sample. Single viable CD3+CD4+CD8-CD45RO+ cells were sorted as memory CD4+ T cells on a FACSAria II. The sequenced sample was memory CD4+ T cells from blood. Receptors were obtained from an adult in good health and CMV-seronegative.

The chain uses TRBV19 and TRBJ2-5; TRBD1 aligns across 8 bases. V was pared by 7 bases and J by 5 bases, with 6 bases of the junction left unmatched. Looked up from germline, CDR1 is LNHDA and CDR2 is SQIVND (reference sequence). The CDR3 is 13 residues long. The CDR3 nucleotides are TGTGCCAGTACCACAGGGGGTTTGGAGACCCAGTACTTC. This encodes CASTTGGLETQYF.

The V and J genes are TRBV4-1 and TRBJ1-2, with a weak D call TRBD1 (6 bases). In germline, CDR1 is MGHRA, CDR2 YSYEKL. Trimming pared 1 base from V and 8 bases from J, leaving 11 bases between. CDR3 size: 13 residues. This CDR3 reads CASSQVGGLGYTF. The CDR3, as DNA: TGCGCCAGCAGCCAAGTCGGGGGGCTAGGCTACACCTTC.

CDR3 region: CSVRTSLGEQYF. DNA for the CDR3: TGCAGCGTTCGGACGTCCCTGGGGGAGCAGTACTTC. The chain couples TRBV29-1 to TRBJ2-7; D remains ambiguous. This CDR3 is 12 amino acids long. Germline assignment: CDR1 SQVTM and CDR2 ANQGSEA. V lost 5 bases and J lost 7, with 15 bases in between.

Here the CDR3 reads CASGGLAGVGEQYF. CDR3 coding DNA: TGTGCCAGCGGGGGACTAGCGGGAGTCGGCGAGCAGTACTTC. The V gene is TRBV19, the J gene TRBJ2-7; 14 nucleotides match TRBD2. Germline-derived CDR1 and CDR2 are LNHDA and SQIVND (reference sequence). V lost 9 bases to trimming and J lost 6 bases; unmatched junction nucleotides: 7. The CDR3 runs to 14 residues.

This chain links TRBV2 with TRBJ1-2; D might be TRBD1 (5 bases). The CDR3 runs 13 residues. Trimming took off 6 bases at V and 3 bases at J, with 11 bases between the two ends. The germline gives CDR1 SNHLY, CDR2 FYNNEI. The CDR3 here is CASRGQGDYGYTF. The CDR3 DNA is TGTGCCAGCAGGGGGCAGGGAGACTATGGCTACACCTTC.

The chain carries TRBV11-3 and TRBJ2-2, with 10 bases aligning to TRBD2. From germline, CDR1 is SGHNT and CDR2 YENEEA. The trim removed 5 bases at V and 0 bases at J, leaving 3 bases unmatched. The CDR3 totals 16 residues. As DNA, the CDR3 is TGTGCCAGCAGCAGCGGGGGGGCCTCGAACACCGGGGAGCTGTTTTTT. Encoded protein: CASSSGGASNTGELFF.

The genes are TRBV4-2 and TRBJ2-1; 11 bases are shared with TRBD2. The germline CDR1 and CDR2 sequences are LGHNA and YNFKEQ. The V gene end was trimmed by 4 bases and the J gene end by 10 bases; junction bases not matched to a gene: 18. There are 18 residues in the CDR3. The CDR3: CASSPLMISGGASREQFF. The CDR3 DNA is TGTGCCAGCAGCCCATTAATGATTAGCGGGGGGGCTTCGAGAGAGCAGTTCTTC.

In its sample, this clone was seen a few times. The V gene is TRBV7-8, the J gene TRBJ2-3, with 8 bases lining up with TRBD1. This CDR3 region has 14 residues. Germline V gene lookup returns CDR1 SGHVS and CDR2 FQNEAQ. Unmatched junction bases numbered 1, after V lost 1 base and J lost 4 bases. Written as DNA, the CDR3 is TGTGCCAGCAGCTTAGACAGGGGGGCAGATACGCAGTATTTT. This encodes CASSLDRGADTQYF.

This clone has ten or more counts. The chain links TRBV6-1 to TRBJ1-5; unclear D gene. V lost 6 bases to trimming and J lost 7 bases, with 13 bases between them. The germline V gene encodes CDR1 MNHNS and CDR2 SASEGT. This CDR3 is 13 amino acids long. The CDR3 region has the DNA TGTGCCAGCAGACTCACCGGCGGGCAGCCCCAGCATTTT. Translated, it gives CASRLTGGQPQHF.

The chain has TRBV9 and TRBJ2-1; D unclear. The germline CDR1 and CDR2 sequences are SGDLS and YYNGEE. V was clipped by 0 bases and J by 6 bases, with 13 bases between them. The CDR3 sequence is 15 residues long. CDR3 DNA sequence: TGTGCCAGCAGCGTAGCGAACGCCCACCGCAATGAGCAGTTCTTC. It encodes CASSVANAHRNEQFF. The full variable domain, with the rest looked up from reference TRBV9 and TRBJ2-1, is DSGVTQTPKHLITATGQRVTLRCSPRSGDLSVYWYQQSLDQGLQFLIQYYNGEERAKGNILERFSAQQFPDLHSELNLSSLELGDSALYFCASSVANAHRNEQFFGPGTRLTVL.

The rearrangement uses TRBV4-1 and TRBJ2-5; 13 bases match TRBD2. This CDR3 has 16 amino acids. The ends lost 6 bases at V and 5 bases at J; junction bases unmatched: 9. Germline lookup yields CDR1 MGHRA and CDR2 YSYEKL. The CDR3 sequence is CASRNRLAGGLETQYF. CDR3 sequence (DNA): TGCGCCAGCAGAAATAGACTAGCGGGGGGATTGGAGACCCAGTACTTC.

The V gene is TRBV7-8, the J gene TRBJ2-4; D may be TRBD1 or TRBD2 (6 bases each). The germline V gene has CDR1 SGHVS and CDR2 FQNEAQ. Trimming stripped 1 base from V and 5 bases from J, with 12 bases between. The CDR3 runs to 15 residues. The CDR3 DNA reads TGTGCCAGCAGCTTAGGGGGGGCCTCTCAAAACATTCAGTACTTC. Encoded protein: CASSLGGASQNIQYF.

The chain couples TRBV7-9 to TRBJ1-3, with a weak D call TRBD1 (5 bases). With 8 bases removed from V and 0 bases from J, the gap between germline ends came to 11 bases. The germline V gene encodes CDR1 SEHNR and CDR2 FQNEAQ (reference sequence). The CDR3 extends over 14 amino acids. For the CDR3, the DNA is TGTGCCAGCTCTTCCCAGGGCTCTGGAAACACCATATATTTT. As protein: CASSSQGSGNTIYF. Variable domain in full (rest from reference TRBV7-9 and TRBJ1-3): DTGVSQNPRHKITKRGQNVTFRCDPISEHNRLYWYRQTLGQGPEFLTYFQNEAQLEKSRLLSDRFSAERPKGSFSTLEIQRTEQGDSAMYLCASSSQGSGNTIYFGEGSWLTVV.

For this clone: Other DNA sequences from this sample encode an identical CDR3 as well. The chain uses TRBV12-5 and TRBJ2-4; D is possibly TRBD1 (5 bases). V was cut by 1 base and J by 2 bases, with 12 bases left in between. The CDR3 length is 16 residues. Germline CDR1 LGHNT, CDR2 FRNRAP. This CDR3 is CASGLATTGTKNIQYF. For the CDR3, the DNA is TGTGCTAGTGGTTTGGCCACAACAGGAACCAAAAACATTCAGTACTTC.

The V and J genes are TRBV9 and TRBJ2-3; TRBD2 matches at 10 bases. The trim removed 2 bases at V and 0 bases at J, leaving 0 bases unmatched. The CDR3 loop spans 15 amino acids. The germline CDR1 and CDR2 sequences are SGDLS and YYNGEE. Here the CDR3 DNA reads TGTGCCAGCAGCGTTAGCGGGGGGAGCACAGATACGCAGTATTTT. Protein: CASSVSGGSTDTQYF.

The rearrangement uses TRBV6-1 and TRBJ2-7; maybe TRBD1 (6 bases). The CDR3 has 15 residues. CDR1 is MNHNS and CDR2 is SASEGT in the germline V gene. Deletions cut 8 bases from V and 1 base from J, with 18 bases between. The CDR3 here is CASGTGYGISYEQYF. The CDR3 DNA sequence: TGTGCCAGCGGTACAGGGTATGGTATTTCCTACGAGCAGTACTTC.

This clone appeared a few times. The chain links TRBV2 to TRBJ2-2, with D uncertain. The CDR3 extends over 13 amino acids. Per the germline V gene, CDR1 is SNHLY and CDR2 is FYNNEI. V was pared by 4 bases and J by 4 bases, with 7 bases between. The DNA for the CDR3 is TGTGCCAGCAGTGTCTCCTCCACCGGGGAGCTGTTTTTT. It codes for CASSVSSTGELFF.

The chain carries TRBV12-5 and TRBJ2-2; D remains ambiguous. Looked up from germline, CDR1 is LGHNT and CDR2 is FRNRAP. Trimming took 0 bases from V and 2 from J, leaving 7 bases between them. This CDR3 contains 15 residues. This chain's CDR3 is CASGLVNSNTGELFF. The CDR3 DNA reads TGTGCTAGTGGTTTGGTTAACAGCAACACCGGGGAGCTGTTTTTT.

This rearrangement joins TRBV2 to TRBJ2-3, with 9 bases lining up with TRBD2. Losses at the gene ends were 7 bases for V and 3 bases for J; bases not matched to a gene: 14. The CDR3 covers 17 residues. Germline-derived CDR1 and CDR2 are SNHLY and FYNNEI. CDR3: CASNVPPGGRGTDTQYF. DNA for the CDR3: TGTGCCAGCAATGTCCCGCCCGGCGGGAGGGGGACAGATACGCAGTATTTT.

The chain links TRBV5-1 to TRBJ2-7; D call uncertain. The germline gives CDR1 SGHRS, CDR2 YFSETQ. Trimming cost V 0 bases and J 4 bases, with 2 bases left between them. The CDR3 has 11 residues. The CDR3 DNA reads TGCGCCAGCAGCTTGGGTTACGAGCAGTACTTC. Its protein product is CASSLGYEQYF. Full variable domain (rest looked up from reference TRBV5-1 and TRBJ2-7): KAGVTQTPRYLIKTRGQQVTLSCSPISGHRSVSWYQQTPGQGLQFLFEYFSETQRNKGNFPGRFSGRQFSNSRSEMNVSTLELGDSALYLCASSLGYEQYFGPGTRLTVT.

The CDR3 protein is CAWSDLGTGNSPLHF. The CDR3 region has the DNA TGTGCCTGGAGTGACCTGGGGACAGGGAACTCACCCCTCCACTTT. The rearrangement links TRBV30 to TRBJ1-6, with 9 nucleotides matching TRBD1. V lost 1 base, J lost 10 bases, and 8 bases stayed unmatched. This CDR3 is built from 15 residues. Per germline, CDR1 GTSNPN and CDR2 SVGIG (reference sequence).

CDR3 coding DNA: TGCGCCAGCAGCCCCCGGACAGGGGGCGCGAGTGGCTACACCTTC. Translated, it gives CASSPRTGGASGYTF. The chain has TRBV5-1 and TRBJ1-2, with 11 bases fitting TRBD1. Per germline, CDR1 SGHRS and CDR2 YFSETQ. The CDR3 covers 15 residues. The trim removed 4 bases at V and 7 bases at J, leaving 9 bases unmatched.